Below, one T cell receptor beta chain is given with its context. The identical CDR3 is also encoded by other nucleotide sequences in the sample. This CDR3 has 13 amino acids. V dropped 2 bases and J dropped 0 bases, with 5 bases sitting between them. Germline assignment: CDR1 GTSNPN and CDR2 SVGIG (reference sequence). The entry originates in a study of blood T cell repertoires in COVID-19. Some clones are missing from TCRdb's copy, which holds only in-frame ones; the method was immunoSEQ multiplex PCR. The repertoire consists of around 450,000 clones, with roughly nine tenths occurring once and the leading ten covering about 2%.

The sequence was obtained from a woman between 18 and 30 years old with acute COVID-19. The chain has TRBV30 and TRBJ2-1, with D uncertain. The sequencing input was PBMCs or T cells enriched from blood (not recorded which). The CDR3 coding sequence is TGTGCCTGGAGTCGGAGCTCCTACAATGAGCAGTTCTTC. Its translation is CAWSRSSYNEQFF. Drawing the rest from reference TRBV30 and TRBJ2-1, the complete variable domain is SQTIHQWPATLVQPVGSPLSLECTVEGTSNPNLYWYRQAAGRGLQLLFYSVGIGQISSEVPQNLSASRPQDRQFILSSKKLLLSDSGFYLCAWSRSSYNEQFFGPGTRLTVL.